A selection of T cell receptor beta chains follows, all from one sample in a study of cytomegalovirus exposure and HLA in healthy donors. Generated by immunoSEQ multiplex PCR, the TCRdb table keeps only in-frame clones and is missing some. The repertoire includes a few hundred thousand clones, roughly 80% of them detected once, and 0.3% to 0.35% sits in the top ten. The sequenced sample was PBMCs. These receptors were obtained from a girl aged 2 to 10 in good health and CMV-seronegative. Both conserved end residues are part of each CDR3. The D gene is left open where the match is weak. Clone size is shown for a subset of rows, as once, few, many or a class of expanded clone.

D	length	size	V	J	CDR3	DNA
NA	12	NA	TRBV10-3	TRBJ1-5	CAIRGVNQPQHF	TGTGCCATCAGAGGGGTCAATCAGCCCCAGCATTTT
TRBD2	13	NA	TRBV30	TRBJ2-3	CAFGLAITDTQYF	TGTGCCTTTGGACTAGCGATCACAGATACGCAGTATTTT
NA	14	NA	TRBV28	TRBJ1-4	CASSLGSLDEKLFF	TGTGCCAGCAGTTTGGGCAGCCTCGATGAAAAACTGTTTTTT
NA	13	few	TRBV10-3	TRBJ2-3	CAIGPSGTDTQYF	TGTGCCATCGGGCCCTCCGGCACAGATACGCAGTATTTT
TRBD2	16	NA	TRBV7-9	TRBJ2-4	CASSPSGGANPDIQYF	TGTGCCAGCAGCCCGAGCGGGGGGGCCAACCCGGACATTCAGTACTTC
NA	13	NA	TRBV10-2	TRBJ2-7	CASSSTLTYEQYF	TGCGCCAGCAGCTCGACTCTTACCTACGAGCAGTACTTC
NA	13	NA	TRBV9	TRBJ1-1	CASSGIGGTEAFF	TGTGCCAGCAGTGGTATAGGAGGGACTGAAGCTTTCTTT
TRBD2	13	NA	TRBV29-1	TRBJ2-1	CSVLAGGTNEQFF	TGCAGCGTACTAGCGGGGGGGACCAATGAGCAGTTCTTC
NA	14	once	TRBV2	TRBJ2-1	CASSAQGNWNEQFF	TGTGCCAGCAGTGCACAGGGCAATTGGAATGAGCAGTTCTTC
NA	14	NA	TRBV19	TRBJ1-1	CASSIAGAATEAFF	TGTGCCAGTAGTATCGCGGGGGCGGCCACTGAAGCTTTCTTT
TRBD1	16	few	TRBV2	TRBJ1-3	CASRSQGAFAGNTIYF	TGTGCCAGCAGATCACAGGGGGCGTTCGCTGGAAACACCATATATTTT
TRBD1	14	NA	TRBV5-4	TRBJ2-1	CASSLQGSHNEQFF	TGTGCCAGCAGCTTACAGGGGAGCCACAATGAGCAGTTCTTC
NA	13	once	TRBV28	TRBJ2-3	CASGGGAGDTQYF	TGTGCCAGCGGGGGGGGCGCAGGGGATACGCAGTATTTT
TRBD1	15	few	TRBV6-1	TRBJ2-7	CASSEGRQGRYEQYF	TGTGCCAGCAGTGAAGGGAGACAGGGGCGCTACGAGCAGTACTTC
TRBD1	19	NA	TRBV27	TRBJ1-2	CASSLRMGRDSEFWDGYTF	TGTGCCAGCAGTTTAAGGATGGGCCGGGACAGCGAATTTTGGGATGGCTACACCTTC
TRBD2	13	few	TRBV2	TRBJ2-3	CASSGGTGTSLNF	TGTGCCAGCAGTGGAGGAACCGGGACTAGCTTGAATTTT
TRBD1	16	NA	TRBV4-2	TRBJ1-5	CASSQAGGDSNQPQHF	TGTGCCAGCAGCCAGGCAGGGGGCGATAGCAATCAGCCCCAGCATTTT
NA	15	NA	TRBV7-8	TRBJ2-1	CASSLYPGEIDEQFF	TGTGCCAGCAGCTTATATCCAGGGGAAATCGATGAGCAGTTCTTC
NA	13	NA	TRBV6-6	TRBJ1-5	CASGEQASQPQHF	TGTGCCAGCGGGGAACAGGCATCTCAGCCCCAGCATTTT
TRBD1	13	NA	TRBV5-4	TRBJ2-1	CASSLQGADEQFF	TGTGCCAGCAGCTTGCAGGGGGCGGATGAGCAGTTCTTC
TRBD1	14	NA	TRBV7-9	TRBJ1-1	CSTRQGGANTEAFF	TGTTCCACAAGACAGGGGGGTGCGAACACTGAAGCTTTCTTT
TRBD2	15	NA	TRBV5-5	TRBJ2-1	CASSLGLAGGNEQFF	TGTGCCAGCAGCCTGGGACTAGCGGGGGGCAATGAGCAGTTCTTC
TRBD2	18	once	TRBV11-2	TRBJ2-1	CASSMRLAGGPGDNEQFF	TGTGCCAGCAGCATGAGACTAGCGGGAGGGCCAGGGGACAATGAGCAGTTCTTC